Listed here are 28 T cell receptor beta chains from one sample, sequenced in a study of T cell responses to AZD1222 COVID-19 vaccine. This table comes from immunoSEQ multiplex PCR, and its TCRdb copy is limited to in-frame clones, with some not included. This sample has more than 65,000 clones, with 86% found just once. This material consisted of peripheral blood, taken on day 0 of AZD1222 vaccination. The receptors come from an adult in good health.

This clone was detected once. CDR3 DNA: TGTGCCAGCAGCATTGGACAGGGTAACACTGAAGCTTTCTTT. Translating it yields CASSIGQGNTEAFF. The V call is TRBV5-8, the J call TRBJ1-1; TRBD1 aligns across 8 bases. V gave up 4 bases and J gave up 2 bases; unmatched junction bases: 4. CDR1 is SGHTS and CDR2 is YDEGEE in the germline V gene. The CDR3 is 14 residues long.

This clone has more than one count but fewer than ten. The gene calls are TRBV6-5 and TRBJ2-7, with D unresolved. V was shortened by 0 bases and J by 1 base, with 10 bases between the two germline ends. The germline CDR1 and CDR2 sequences are MNHEY and SVGAGI. CDR3 size: 15 residues. The CDR3 bases are TGTGCCAGCAGTTACTCTTCCCTGGGATCCTACGAGCAGTACTTC. Its translation is CASSYSSLGSYEQYF.

V is TRBV5-6 and J is TRBJ1-5, with D unresolved. The V gene's germline CDR1 is SGHDT and CDR2 YYEEEE. There are 16 residues in the CDR3. V dropped 0 bases and J dropped 0 bases, with 10 bases sitting between them. The CDR3 region has the DNA TGTGCCAGCAGCTTGGTGGCGGATAATAGCAATCAGCCCCAGCATTTT. Translated: CASSLVADNSNQPQHF.

The chain has TRBV18 and TRBJ1-3, with TRBD1 identical over 10 bases. Per germline, CDR1 KGHSH and CDR2 LQKENI. The CDR3 has 15 amino acids. V lost 4 bases and J lost 1; bases outside the gene matches: 1. CDR3 region: CASSRDRGSGNTIYF. As DNA, the CDR3 is TGTGCCAGCTCACGGGACAGGGGATCTGGAAACACCATATATTTT.

The chain carries TRBV7-9 and TRBJ2-2; 7 positions match TRBD1. The CDR3 contains 15 residues. The V gene end was trimmed by 6 bases and the J gene end by 1 base; junction bases not matched to a gene: 5. Germline assignment: CDR1 SEHNR and CDR2 FQNEAQ (reference sequence). The CDR3 nucleotides are TGTGCCAGCAGGGCCGGGACAGAGAACACCGGGGAGCTGTTTTTT. Its translation: CASRAGTENTGELFF. The complete variable domain, with remaining parts taken from reference TRBV7-9 and TRBJ2-2, reads DTGVSQNPRHKITKRGQNVTFRCDPISEHNRLYWYRQTLGQGPEFLTYFQNEAQLEKSRLLSDRFSAERPKGSFSTLEIQRTEQGDSAMYLCASRAGTENTGELFFGEGSRLTVL.

The chain joins TRBV7-2 to TRBJ1-6; weak D call: TRBD1 (5 bases). CDR1 SGHTA and CDR2 FQGNSA come from the germline V gene. The V gene lost 2 bases and the J gene lost 11 bases, with 10 bases spanning the gap. This CDR3 spans 13 amino acids. The CDR3 loop is CASSLMEGAPLHF. In DNA, the CDR3 is TGTGCCAGCAGCTTAATGGAAGGGGCACCCCTCCACTTT.

The rearrangement joins TRBV5-1 to TRBJ2-1, with 11 bases lining up with TRBD2. CDR1 is SGHRS, CDR2 YFSETQ, per germline. Trimming cost V 0 bases and J 6 bases; bases outside gene matches: 5. The CDR3 is made up of 16 amino acids. CDR3 amino acids: CASSLAGTSGLNEQFF. CDR3 DNA: TGCGCCAGCAGCTTGGCCGGGACTAGCGGACTCAATGAGCAGTTCTTC. The full variable domain, its missing parts supplied by reference TRBV5-1 and TRBJ2-1, is KAGVTQTPRYLIKTRGQQVTLSCSPISGHRSVSWYQQTPGQGLQFLFEYFSETQRNKGNFPGRFSGRQFSNSRSEMNVSTLELGDSALYLCASSLAGTSGLNEQFFGPGTRLTVL.

The chain employs TRBV4-1 and TRBJ1-1; D is unclear. Germline CDR1 and CDR2: MGHRA and YSYEKL. CDR3 length: 16 amino acids. Trimming took 0 bases from V and 0 from J, leaving 11 bases between them. CDR3 amino acids: CASSQDLLGLNTEAFF. CDR3 nucleotide sequence: TGCGCCAGCAGCCAAGATTTGTTGGGGTTGAACACTGAAGCTTTCTTT.

This clone was picked up one time. J is TRBJ1-1 and V is TRBV11-1; TRBD1 agrees at 8 bases. CDR1 is SGHAT and CDR2 is FQDESV in the germline V gene (reference sequence). V shed 4 bases, J shed 9 bases, and the junction held 10 bases outside the gene matches. CDR3 size: 14 residues. CDR3 sequence (DNA): TGTGCCAGCAGCTCCACGGACAGGGCAAAGCAAGCTTTCTTT. It encodes CASSSTDRAKQAFF.

The genes are TRBV28 and TRBJ2-5; no clear D gene. From germline, CDR1 is MDHEN and CDR2 SYDVKM. The V gene lost 6 bases and the J gene lost 2 bases, with 16 bases spanning the gap. The CDR3 is 15 residues long. CDR3: CASSPYGRGQETQYF. The CDR3 DNA is TGTGCCAGCAGCCCCTACGGACGCGGTCAAGAGACCCAGTACTTC. Together with reference TRBV28 and TRBJ2-5, the CDR3 gives the full variable domain: DVKVTQSSRYLVKRTGEKVFLECVQDMDHENMFWYRQDPGLGLRLIYFSYDVKMKEKGDIPEGYSVSREKKERFSLILESASTNQTSMYLCASSPYGRGQETQYFGPGTRLLVL.

The rearrangement uses TRBV5-1 and TRBJ2-3, with D tentatively TRBD1 (6 bases). The germline V and J ends were trimmed by 4 bases and 0 bases, with 15 bases remaining between them. CDR3 length: 16 amino acids. Germline assignment: CDR1 SGHRS and CDR2 YFSETQ. The CDR3 DNA sequence: TGCGCCAGCAGCCTTGGGTACAGGGAGAGCACAGATACGCAGTATTTT. It codes for CASSLGYRESTDTQYF.

The rearrangement joins TRBV5-6 to TRBJ2-5; 7 nucleotides match TRBD1. V shed 7 bases and J 4 bases; nucleotides not matched to a gene: 4. The CDR3 covers 12 residues. Looked up from germline, CDR1 is SGHDT and CDR2 is YYEEEE. The CDR3 DNA reads as TGTGCCAGCCAGGGACAGCTAGAGACCCAGTACTTC. Translated: CASQGQLETQYF.

The CDR3 loop reads CASSLFSGSTGELFF. The CDR3 region has the DNA TGCGCCAGCAGCTTGTTTAGCGGGAGCACCGGGGAGCTGTTTTTT. The J gene is TRBJ2-2, the V gene TRBV5-1; 9 bases line up with TRBD2. Trimming took 1 base from V and 4 from J; bases not matched to a gene: 2. Looked up from germline, CDR1 is SGHRS and CDR2 is YFSETQ. The CDR3 is made up of 15 amino acids.

V gene TRBV6-5 combines with J gene TRBJ1-4, with unresolved D. In germline, CDR1 is MNHEY, CDR2 SVGAGI. The germline V and J ends were trimmed by 6 bases and 5 bases, with 16 bases remaining between them. The CDR3 runs to 15 residues. CDR3 loop: CASRGLLRRNEKLFF. The CDR3, as DNA: TGTGCCAGCAGAGGGCTGCTCAGGAGAAATGAAAAACTGTTTTTT.

The chain has TRBV19 and TRBJ1-5, with a weak D call TRBD1 (6 bases). V was clipped by 8 bases and J by 0 bases, with 14 bases between them. The germline gives CDR1 LNHDA, CDR2 SQIVND (reference sequence). This CDR3 spans 15 amino acids. The CDR3: CASEPQGFSNQPQHF. The CDR3 DNA reads TGTGCCAGTGAGCCACAGGGTTTTAGCAATCAGCCCCAGCATTTT.

The J gene is TRBJ2-7, the V gene TRBV11-2, with TRBD2 identical over 12 bases. V gave up 3 bases and J gave up 6 bases; unmatched junction bases: 0. The germline gives CDR1 SGHAT, CDR2 FQNNGV. This CDR3 is built from 13 residues. CDR3 residues: CASSLGLAGEQYF. Here the CDR3 DNA reads TGTGCCAGCAGCTTGGGACTAGCGGGCGAGCAGTACTTC.

The chain couples TRBV28 to TRBJ1-2, with TRBD1 matching 11 bases. The V gene's germline CDR1 is MDHEN and CDR2 SYDVKM. This CDR3 has 16 amino acids. The V segment lost 8 bases and the J segment 3 bases; nucleotides outside the gene matches: 11. CDR3 region: CASGSLGQGADYGYTF. The CDR3 DNA reads TGTGCCAGCGGCTCCCTAGGACAGGGGGCTGACTATGGCTACACCTTC.

The V and J genes are TRBV19 and TRBJ1-2, with D possibly being TRBD1 (5 bases). CDR1 is LNHDA and CDR2 is SQIVND in the germline V gene (reference sequence). Deletions cut 3 bases from V and 5 bases from J, with 13 bases between. This CDR3 contains 14 residues. CDR3 sequence: CASSIGQGGYGYTF. CDR3 in DNA: TGTGCCAGTAGTATTGGTCAGGGAGGGTATGGCTACACCTTC.

This clone appeared once. The gene calls are TRBV28 and TRBJ1-5; a weak D match, TRBD1 (6 bases). The V gene's germline CDR1 is MDHEN and CDR2 SYDVKM. The CDR3 runs to 15 residues. The V and J ends lost 3 bases and 6 bases respectively, with 15 bases between them. The CDR3 DNA reads as TGTGCCAGCAGTTTCAAGTCGGGAGGGGGTCAGCCCCAGCATTTT. Translation gives CASSFKSGGGQPQHF.

This clone was counted a few times. This chain connects TRBV19 to TRBJ2-7, with TRBD1 identical over 7 bases. The germline CDR1 and CDR2 sequences are LNHDA and SQIVND (reference sequence). After removal of 5 bases from V and 8 bases from J, the junction contained 12 bases not matched to a gene. This CDR3 comprises 14 residues. CDR3 DNA sequence: TGTGCCAGTAGTGCTACCGGGACAGAAGCTAAGCAGTACTTC. The encoded protein is CASSATGTEAKQYF.

V usage is TRBV9 and J usage is TRBJ2-6, with TRBD1 matching over 7 bases. CDR3 length: 15 amino acids. Germline V gene lookup returns CDR1 SGDLS and CDR2 YYNGEE. Germline trimming cut 5 bases from V and 3 bases from J; bases unmatched to any gene: 5. The CDR3 loop is CASSSTGVGANVLTF. CDR3 nucleotide sequence: TGTGCCAGCAGTTCTACAGGGGTTGGGGCCAACGTCCTGACTTTC.

The chain joins TRBV28 to TRBJ2-7; TRBD1 agrees at 7 bases. Germline V gene data show CDR1 as MDHEN and CDR2 as SYDVKM. This CDR3 contains 15 residues. Unmatched junction bases numbered 7, after V lost 4 bases and J lost 1 base. The CDR3 is CASSSRQGSSYEQYF. CDR3 DNA: TGTGCCAGCAGTTCCCGACAGGGCTCATCCTACGAGCAGTACTTC.

V usage is TRBV5-1 and J usage is TRBJ1-2; perhaps TRBD1 as D (5 bases). Between the trimmed V and J ends, which lost 3 bases and 7 bases, there was a span of 13 bases. The CDR3 extends over 13 amino acids. Germline CDR1 is SGHRS and CDR2 is YFSETQ. CDR3 sequence: CASSSEGTFGYTF. In DNA, the CDR3 is TGCGCCAGCAGCTCGGAGGGGACCTTTGGCTACACCTTC. The full variable domain, with the rest looked up from reference TRBV5-1 and TRBJ1-2, is KAGVTQTPRYLIKTRGQQVTLSCSPISGHRSVSWYQQTPGQGLQFLFEYFSETQRNKGNFPGRFSGRQFSNSRSEMNVSTLELGDSALYLCASSSEGTFGYTFGSGTRLTVV.

The chain carries TRBV9 and TRBJ1-2; D is uncertain. Germline CDR1 SGDLS, CDR2 YYNGEE. There are 14 residues in the CDR3. The ends were cut back, 6 bases at V and 7 bases at J, with 19 bases in the middle. The CDR3 DNA reads TGTGCCAGCACCCCACCAGGAGGAGTCGGTGGCTACACCTTC. Translation gives CASTPPGGVGGYTF.

This chain links TRBV18 with TRBJ2-1; D perhaps matches TRBD2 (6 bases). V was cut by 3 bases and J by 2 bases, with 11 bases left in between. The CDR3 length is 15 residues. CDR1 is KGHSH, CDR2 LQKENI, per germline. CDR3 coding DNA: TGTGCCAGCTCACCTGCGGGGCGTACCTACAATGAGCAGTTCTTC. The encoded protein is CASSPAGRTYNEQFF.

This clone has only a few counts. The chain has TRBV6-1 and TRBJ1-1; weak D call: TRBD1 (5 bases). Germline V gene lookup returns CDR1 MNHNS and CDR2 SASEGT. This CDR3 has 14 amino acids. Trimming pared 2 bases from V and 0 bases from J, leaving 7 bases between. The CDR3 sequence is CASSEPGLNTEAFF. In DNA, the CDR3 is TGTGCCAGCAGTGAACCGGGACTGAACACTGAAGCTTTCTTT.

The chain uses TRBV28 and TRBJ1-2; D not resolved. The CDR3 has 12 residues. The germline V and J ends were trimmed by 3 bases and 2 bases, with 4 bases remaining between them. Looked up from germline, CDR1 is MDHEN and CDR2 is SYDVKM. The DNA for the CDR3 is TGTGCCAGCAGTTTTCAGAACTATGGCTACACCTTC. It encodes CASSFQNYGYTF.

J is TRBJ2-1 and V is TRBV19, with TRBD2 identical over 7 bases. Germline lookup yields CDR1 LNHDA and CDR2 SQIVND (reference sequence). J lost 5 bases, V lost 11 bases, and 9 bases had no gene match. The CDR3 loop spans 13 amino acids. The CDR3 DNA is TGTGCCTCCATCAAGAGCGGGGACAATGAGCAGTTCTTC. Its translation: CASIKSGDNEQFF. Full variable domain (missing parts from reference TRBV19 and TRBJ2-1): DGGITQSPKYLFRKEGQNVTLSCEQNLNHDAMYWYRQDPGQGLRLIYYSQIVNDFQKGDIAEGYSVSREKKESFPLTVTSAQKNPTAFYLCASIKSGDNEQFFGPGTRLTVL.